This T cell receptor beta chain emerged from a study of early T cells in non-severe SARS-CoV-2 infection. TCRdb reprocessed the 5' RACE reads via MiXCR and lists one record per CDR3 protein. The sample carries some 57,000 distinct CDR3 sequences, 7.5% to 9.5% recorded once. CDR1 and CDR2 from the germline V gene are KGHDR and SFDVKD. The CDR3 length is 14 residues. The germline V and J ends were trimmed by 7 bases and 0 bases, with 10 bases remaining between them. This clonotype turned up a few times. The V call is TRBV24-1, the J call TRBJ2-3; D is perhaps TRBD2 (5 bases). The sample consisted of whole blood. This clonotype was sampled from an adult who was a healthcare worker with PCR-confirmed SARS-CoV-2 infection or an uninfected control (not recorded which). Written as DNA, the CDR3 is TGTGCCACCAGCGTCGGCGGGAGCACAGATACGCAGTATTTT. The encoded protein is CATSVGGSTDTQYF.